This T cell receptor (beta chain) was identified in a study of blood T cell repertoires in COVID-19. Study context: The cDNA or gDNA used as material had been derived from T cells, B-cell-depleted T cells, or PBMCs.

Concerning this clone itself: The identical CDR3 is also encoded by other nucleotide sequences in the sample.

The study recruited exposed participants who had met a COVID-19 case within 2 weeks before entry. The authors' processing: Amplification of reference gene primers provided the estimated nucleated cell counts. Profiling relied on immunoSEQ multiplex PCR, and the TCRdb table lists in-frame clones only, not all of them. V, J and clone size are taken as reported in that table, and D and trimming were inferred from the DNA itself. The sample consists of some 290,000 clones, around nine tenths of them appearing once. The length of the CDR3 is 14 residues. CDR1 and CDR2 (germline): SGHRS, YFSETQ. V shed 0 bases, J shed 5 bases, and the junction held 4 bases outside the gene matches.

The specimen was PBMCs or T cells enriched from blood (not recorded which). V gene TRBV5-1 combines with J gene TRBJ1-2, with 7 bases aligning to TRBD1. The clonotype comes from a woman younger than 45 who had been exposed to COVID-19. As DNA, the CDR3 is TGCGCCAGCAGCTTGGCGGGACAGTCGTATGGCTACACCTTC. This codes for CASSLAGQSYGYTF. The variable domain in full, completed from reference TRBV5-1 and TRBJ1-2, reads KAGVTQTPRYLIKTRGQQVTLSCSPISGHRSVSWYQQTPGQGLQFLFEYFSETQRNKGNFPGRFSGRQFSNSRSEMNVSTLELGDSALYLCASSLAGQSYGYTFGSGTRLTVV.